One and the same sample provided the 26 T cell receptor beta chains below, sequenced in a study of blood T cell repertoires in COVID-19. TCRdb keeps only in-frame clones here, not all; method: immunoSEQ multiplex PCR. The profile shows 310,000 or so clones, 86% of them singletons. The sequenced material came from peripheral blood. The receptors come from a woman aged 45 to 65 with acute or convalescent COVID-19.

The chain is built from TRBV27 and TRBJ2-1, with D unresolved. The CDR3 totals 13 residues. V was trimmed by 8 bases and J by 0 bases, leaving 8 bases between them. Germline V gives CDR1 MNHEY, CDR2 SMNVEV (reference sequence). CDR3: CASGRLSYNEQFF. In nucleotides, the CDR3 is TGTGCCAGCGGGCGCCTCTCCTACAATGAGCAGTTCTTC.

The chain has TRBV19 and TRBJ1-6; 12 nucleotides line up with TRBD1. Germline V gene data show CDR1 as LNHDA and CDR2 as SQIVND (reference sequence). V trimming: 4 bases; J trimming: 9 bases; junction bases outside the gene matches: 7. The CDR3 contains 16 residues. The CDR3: CASSNHRDRGPSPLHF. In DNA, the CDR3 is TGTGCCAGTAGTAACCACCGGGACAGGGGGCCTTCACCCCTCCACTTT.

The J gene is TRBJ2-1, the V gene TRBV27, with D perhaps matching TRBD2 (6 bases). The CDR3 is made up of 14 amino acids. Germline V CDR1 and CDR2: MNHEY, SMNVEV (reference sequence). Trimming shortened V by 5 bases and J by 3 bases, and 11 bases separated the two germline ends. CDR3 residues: CASSATGGYNEQFF. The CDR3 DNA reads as TGTGCCAGCAGTGCCACCGGGGGCTACAATGAGCAGTTCTTC.

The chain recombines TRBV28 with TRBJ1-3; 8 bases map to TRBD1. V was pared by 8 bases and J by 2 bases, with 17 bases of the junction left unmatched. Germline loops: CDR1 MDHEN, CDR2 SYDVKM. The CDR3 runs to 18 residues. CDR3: CASLGGAGGALTGNTIYF. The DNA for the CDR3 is TGTGCCAGCTTGGGTGGGGCAGGGGGCGCATTAACTGGAAACACCATATATTTT.

The CDR3 DNA reads TGTGCCACCAGCAAACAAGCCCTAGCTAATGAGCAGTTCTTC. Translating it yields CATSKQALANEQFF. This chain connects TRBV15 to TRBJ2-1, with D maybe TRBD2 (5 bases). Trimming took 4 bases from V and 7 from J, leaving 14 bases between them. CDR1 is LNHNV and CDR2 is YYDKDF in the germline V gene (reference sequence). This CDR3 is 14 amino acids long. Supplemented by reference TRBV15 and TRBJ2-1, the full variable domain reads DAMVIQNPRYQVTQFGKPVTLSCSQTLNHNVMYWYQQKSSQAPKLLFHYYDKDFNNEADTPDNFQSRRPNTSFCFLDIRSPGLGDTAMYLCATSKQALANEQFFGPGTRLTVL.

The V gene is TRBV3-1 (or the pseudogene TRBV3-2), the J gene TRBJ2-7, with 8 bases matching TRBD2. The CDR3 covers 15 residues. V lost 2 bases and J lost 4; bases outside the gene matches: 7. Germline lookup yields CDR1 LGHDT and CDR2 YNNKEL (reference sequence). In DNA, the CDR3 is TGTGCCAGCAGCCAACCGGGACTAGGGGCGTACGAGCAGTACTTC. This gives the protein CASSQPGLGAYEQYF.

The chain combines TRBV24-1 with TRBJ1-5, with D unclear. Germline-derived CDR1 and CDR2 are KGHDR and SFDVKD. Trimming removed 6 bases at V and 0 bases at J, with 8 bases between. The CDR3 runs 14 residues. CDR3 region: CATSISNSNQPQHF. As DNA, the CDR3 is TGTGCCACCAGTATTAGCAATAGCAATCAGCCCCAGCATTTT.

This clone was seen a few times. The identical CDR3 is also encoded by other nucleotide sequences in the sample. The CDR3 sequence: CASRGTSGSGELFF. CDR3 DNA: TGTGCCAGCAGGGGCACTAGCGGAAGCGGGGAGCTGTTTTTT. The J gene is TRBJ2-2, the V gene TRBV2, with 8 bases aligning to TRBD2. In germline, CDR1 is SNHLY, CDR2 FYNNEI. The CDR3 loop spans 14 amino acids. Losses at the gene ends were 6 bases for V and 7 bases for J; bases not matched to a gene: 7.

The CDR3 DNA is TGTGCCAGCTCACTGACAGGGAGCAGTTTGAACACTGAAGCTTTCTTT. Its protein product is CASSLTGSSLNTEAFF. The chain has TRBV18 and TRBJ1-1; the match to TRBD1 covers 7 bases. With 4 bases clipped from V and 0 bases from J, the junction kept 8 bases outside the gene matches. The germline CDR1 and CDR2 sequences are KGHSH and LQKENI. The CDR3 runs to 16 residues. Complete variable domain (other parts from reference TRBV18 and TRBJ1-1): NAGVMQNPRHLVRRRGQEARLRCSPMKGHSHVYWYRQLPEEGLKFMVYLQKENIIDESGMPKERFSAEFPKEGPSILRIQQVVRGDSAAYFCASSLTGSSLNTEAFFGQGTRLTVV.

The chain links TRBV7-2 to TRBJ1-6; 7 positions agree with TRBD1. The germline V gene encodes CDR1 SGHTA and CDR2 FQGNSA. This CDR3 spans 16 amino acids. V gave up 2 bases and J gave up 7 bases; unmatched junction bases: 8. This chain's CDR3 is CASSLTGVGNNSPLHF. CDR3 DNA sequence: TGTGCCAGCAGCTTAACAGGGGTGGGTAACAATTCACCCCTCCACTTT.

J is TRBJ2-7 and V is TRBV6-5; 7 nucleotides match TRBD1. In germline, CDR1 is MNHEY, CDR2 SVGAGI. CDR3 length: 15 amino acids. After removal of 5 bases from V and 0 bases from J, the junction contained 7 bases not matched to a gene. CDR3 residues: CASSPTDRFSYEQYF. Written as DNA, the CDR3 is TGTGCCAGCAGTCCAACGGACAGGTTCTCCTACGAGCAGTACTTC.

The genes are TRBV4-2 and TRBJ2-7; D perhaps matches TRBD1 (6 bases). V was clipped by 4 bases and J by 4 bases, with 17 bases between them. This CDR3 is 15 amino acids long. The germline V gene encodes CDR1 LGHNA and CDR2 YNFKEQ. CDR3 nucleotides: TGTGCCAGCAGCCGCGACAACATACAGGGTTACGAGCAGTACTTC. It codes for CASSRDNIQGYEQYF.

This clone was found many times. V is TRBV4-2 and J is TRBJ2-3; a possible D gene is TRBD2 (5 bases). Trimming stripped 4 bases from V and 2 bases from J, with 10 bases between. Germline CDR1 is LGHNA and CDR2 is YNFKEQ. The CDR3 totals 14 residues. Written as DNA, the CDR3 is TGTGCCAGCAGCCCTGGACTTTACACAGATACGCAGTATTTT. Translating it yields CASSPGLYTDTQYF.

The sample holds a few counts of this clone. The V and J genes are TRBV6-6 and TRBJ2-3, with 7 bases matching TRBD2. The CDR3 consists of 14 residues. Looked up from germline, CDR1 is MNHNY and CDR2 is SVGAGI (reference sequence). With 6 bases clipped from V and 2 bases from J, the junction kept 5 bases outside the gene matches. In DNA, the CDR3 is TGTGCCAGCAGGGGGGAGGGAAACACAGATACGCAGTATTTT. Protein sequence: CASRGEGNTDTQYF.

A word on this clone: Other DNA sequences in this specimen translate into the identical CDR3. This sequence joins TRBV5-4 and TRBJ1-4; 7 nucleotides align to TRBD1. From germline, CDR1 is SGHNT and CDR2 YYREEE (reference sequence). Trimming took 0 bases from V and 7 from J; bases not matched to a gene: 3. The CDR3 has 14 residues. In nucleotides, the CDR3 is TGTGCCAGCAGCTTGGGACAGGGAGGTGAAAAACTGTTTTTT. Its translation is CASSLGQGGEKLFF.

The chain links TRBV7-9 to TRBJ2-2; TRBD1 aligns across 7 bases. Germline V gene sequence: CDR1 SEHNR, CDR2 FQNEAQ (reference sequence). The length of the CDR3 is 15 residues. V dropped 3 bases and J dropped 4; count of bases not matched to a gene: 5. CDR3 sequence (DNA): TGTGCCAGCAGCTTCCGGGACAGAGCCACCGGGGAGCTGTTTTTT. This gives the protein CASSFRDRATGELFF.

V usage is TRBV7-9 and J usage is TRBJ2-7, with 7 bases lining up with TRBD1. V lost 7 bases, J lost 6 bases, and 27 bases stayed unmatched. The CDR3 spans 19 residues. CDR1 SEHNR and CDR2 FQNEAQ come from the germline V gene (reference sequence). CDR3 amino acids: CASTPNVGKAGTESGEQYF. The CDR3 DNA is TGTGCCAGCACCCCAAATGTTGGTAAAGCCGGGACAGAATCCGGCGAGCAGTACTTC. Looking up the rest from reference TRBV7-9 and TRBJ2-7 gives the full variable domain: DTGVSQNPRHKITKRGQNVTFRCDPISEHNRLYWYRQTLGQGPEFLTYFQNEAQLEKSRLLSDRFSAERPKGSFSTLEIQRTEQGDSAMYLCASTPNVGKAGTESGEQYFGPGTRLTVT.

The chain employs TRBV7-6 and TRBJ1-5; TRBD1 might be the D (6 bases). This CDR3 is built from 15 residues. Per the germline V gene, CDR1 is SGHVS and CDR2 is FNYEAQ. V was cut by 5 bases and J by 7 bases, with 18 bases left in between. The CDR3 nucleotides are TGTGCCAGCAGCCGCAGCCAACAGGGTCTGCAGCCCCAGCATTTT. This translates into CASSRSQQGLQPQHF.

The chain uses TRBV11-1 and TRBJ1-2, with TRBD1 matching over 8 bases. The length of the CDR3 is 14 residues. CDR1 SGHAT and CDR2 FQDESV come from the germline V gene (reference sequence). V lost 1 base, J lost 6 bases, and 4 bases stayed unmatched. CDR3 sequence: CASSLDRGKDGYTF. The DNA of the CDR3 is TGTGCCAGCAGCTTAGACAGGGGGAAAGATGGCTACACCTTC.

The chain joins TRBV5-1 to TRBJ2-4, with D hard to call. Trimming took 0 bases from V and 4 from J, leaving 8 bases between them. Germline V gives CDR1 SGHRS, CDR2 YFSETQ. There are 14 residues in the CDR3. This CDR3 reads CASSLAGVKNIQYF. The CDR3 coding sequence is TGCGCCAGCAGCTTGGCAGGCGTAAAAAACATTCAGTACTTC.

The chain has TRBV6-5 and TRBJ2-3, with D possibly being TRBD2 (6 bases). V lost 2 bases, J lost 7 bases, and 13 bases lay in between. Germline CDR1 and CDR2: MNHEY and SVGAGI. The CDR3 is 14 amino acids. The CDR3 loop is CASSYGREANTQYF. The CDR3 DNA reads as TGTGCCAGCAGTTACGGCAGGGAGGCAAATACGCAGTATTTT.

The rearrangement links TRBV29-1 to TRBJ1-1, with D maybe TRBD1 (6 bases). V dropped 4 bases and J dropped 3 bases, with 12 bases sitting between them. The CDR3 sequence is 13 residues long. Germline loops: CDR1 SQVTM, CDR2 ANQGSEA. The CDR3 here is CSVARGPDTEAFF. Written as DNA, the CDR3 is TGCAGCGTTGCCAGGGGTCCGGACACTGAAGCTTTCTTT.

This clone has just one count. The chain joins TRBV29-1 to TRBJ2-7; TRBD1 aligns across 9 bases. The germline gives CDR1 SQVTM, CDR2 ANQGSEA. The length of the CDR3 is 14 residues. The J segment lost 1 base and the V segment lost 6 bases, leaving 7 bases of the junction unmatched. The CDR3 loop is CSVTPGQGSYEQYF. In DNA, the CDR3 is TGCAGCGTCACCCCGGGACAGGGTTCCTACGAGCAGTACTTC.

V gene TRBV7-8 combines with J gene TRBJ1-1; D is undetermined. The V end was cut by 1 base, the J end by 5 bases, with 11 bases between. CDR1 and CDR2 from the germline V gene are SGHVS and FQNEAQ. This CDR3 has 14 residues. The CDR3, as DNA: TGTGCCAGCAGCTTAGAAGTACCGGGGACTGAAGCTTTCTTT. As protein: CASSLEVPGTEAFF.

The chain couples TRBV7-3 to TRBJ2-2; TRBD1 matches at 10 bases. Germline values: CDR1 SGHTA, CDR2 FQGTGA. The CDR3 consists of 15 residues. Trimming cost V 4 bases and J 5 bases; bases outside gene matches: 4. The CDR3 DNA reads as TGTGCCAGCAGCTCCCGACAGGGGGCAACCGGGGAGCTGTTTTTT. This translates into CASSSRQGATGELFF.

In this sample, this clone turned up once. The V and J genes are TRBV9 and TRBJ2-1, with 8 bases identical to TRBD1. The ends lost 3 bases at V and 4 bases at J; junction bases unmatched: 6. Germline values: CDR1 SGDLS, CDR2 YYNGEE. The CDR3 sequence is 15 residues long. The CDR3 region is CASSAGTGFYNEQFF. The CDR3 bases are TGTGCCAGCAGCGCCGGGACAGGATTTTACAATGAGCAGTTCTTC.